This T cell receptor (beta chain) came from a study of early T cells in non-severe SARS-CoV-2 infection. Study-level background: The study sequenced bulk RNA from unsorted whole blood, with chains unpaired.

The CDR3 has 14 amino acids. V shed 0 bases, J shed 3 bases, and the junction held 4 bases outside the gene matches. Germline CDR1 DFQATT, CDR2 SNEGSKA (reference sequence). Researchers tagged individual cDNA molecules with unique molecular identifiers. TCRdb re-analysed the 5' RACE reads in MiXCR, keeping a single row per CDR3 protein. The data contain tens of thousands of distinct CDR3 sequences, about 9.3% of them singletons. This clonotype was counted at least ten times. The material sequenced was whole blood. The receptor was isolated from an adult who was a healthcare worker with PCR-confirmed SARS-CoV-2 infection or an uninfected control (not recorded which). This rearrangement joins TRBV20-1 to TRBJ2-7, with 8 positions matching TRBD1. CDR3 residues: CSARESTGDYEQYF. CDR3 in DNA: TGCAGTGCTAGAGAGTCGACAGGGGACTACGAGCAGTACTTC.